Listed here are 25 T cell receptor beta chains from one sample, sequenced in a study of pediatric ulcerative colitis. One to two pinch biopsies were taken from the rectum during colonoscopy. The protocol was immunoSEQ multiplex PCR, while the TCRdb copy is restricted to in-frame clones and leaves out a portion. Altogether some 25,000 clones are present, 70% to 75% being singletons, with the ten largest covering about 8.3%. Sequenced material: gut tissue. The origin of the receptors is a boy aged 10-17 years with severe ulcerative colitis.

This clone was observed a handful of times. The V and J genes are TRBV5-1 and TRBJ2-2, with 12 bases that match TRBD2. The germline V gene encodes CDR1 SGHRS and CDR2 YFSETQ. The CDR3 runs to 16 residues. V lost 2 bases, J lost 5 bases, and 4 bases stayed unmatched. The CDR3 bases are TGCGCCAGCAGCTTTGAGACTAGCGGGAGTACCGGGGAGCTGTTTTTT. Translated, it gives CASSFETSGSTGELFF.

The J gene is TRBJ1-3, the V gene TRBV28; TRBD1 aligns across 7 bases. Germline V gives CDR1 MDHEN, CDR2 SYDVKM. This CDR3 spans 16 amino acids. J was trimmed by 1 base and V by 6 bases; bases with no gene match: 9. The CDR3 sequence is CASRTGARGSGNTIYF. Written as DNA, the CDR3 is TGTGCCAGCAGAACAGGGGCCCGGGGGTCTGGAAACACCATATATTTT.

The CDR3 protein is CASSPTSGSYEQYF. Here the CDR3 DNA reads TGTGCCAGCAGCCCGACTAGCGGGTCCTACGAGCAGTACTTC. The V gene is TRBV7-2, the J gene TRBJ2-7, with TRBD2 matching 10 bases. With V trimmed by 5 bases and J by 1 base, 2 bases remained unmatched. Germline V CDR1 and CDR2: SGHTA, FQGNSA. This CDR3 has 14 residues.

J is TRBJ2-3 and V is TRBV21-1; the table calls TRBD2, which could not be checked here. TRBV21-1 is a known pseudogene. This CDR3 region has 18 residues. The CDR3: CASSKGLAGGPRTDTQYF. In nucleotides, the CDR3 is TGTGCCAGCAGCAAGGGACTAGCGGGTGGGCCCCGCACAGATACGCAGTATTTT.

V usage is TRBV6-4 and J usage is TRBJ2-3; TRBD2 matches at 10 bases. V lost 2 bases, J lost 1 base, and 0 bases stayed unmatched. This CDR3 is 15 amino acids long. CDR1 is MRHNA, CDR2 SNTAGT, per germline. The CDR3 DNA follows: TGTGCCAGCAGTGACGGGACTAGCGGCACAGATACGCAGTATTTT. Translation gives CASSDGTSGTDTQYF.

The CDR3 coding sequence is TGTGCCAGCAGCTTAGGTGCTATGGGGGCATACGAGCAGTACTTC. Protein: CASSLGAMGAYEQYF. This chain joins TRBV7-8 and TRBJ2-7; tentative D call: TRBD1 (6 bases). The CDR3 contains 15 residues. Germline V gene sequence: CDR1 SGHVS, CDR2 FQNEAQ. Trimming removed 1 base at V and 4 bases at J, with 14 bases between.

This chain uses TRBV10-3 with TRBJ2-1; 11 positions agree with TRBD2. Germline V CDR1 and CDR2: ENHRY, SYGVKD. CDR3 length: 15 residues. J was trimmed by 4 bases and V by 6 bases; bases with no gene match: 5. DNA of the CDR3: TGTGCCATCAGCGCAACTAGCGGGGGATACAATGAGCAGTTCTTC. Amino acid sequence: CAISATSGGYNEQFF.

This clone was observed a few times. J is TRBJ1-2 and V is TRBV13, with a possible D match to TRBD1 (5 bases). The germline V and J ends were trimmed by 10 bases and 4 bases, with 19 bases remaining between them. CDR1 is PRHDT, CDR2 FYEKMQ, per germline (reference sequence). The CDR3 spans 14 residues. The CDR3 DNA follows: TGTGCCACAATACGGGGCACCGACACCTATGGCTACACCTTC. It is translated as CATIRGTDTYGYTF.

J is TRBJ2-1 and V is TRBV7-2, with a tentative D call TRBD2 (5 bases). Deletions cut 5 bases from V and 1 base from J, with 15 bases between. The CDR3 spans 16 residues. Germline V lookup: CDR1 SGHTA, CDR2 FQGNSA. The CDR3 nucleotides read TGTGCCAGCAGCCCCTCGACCAGCGGATCCTACAATGAGCAGTTCTTC. Protein product: CASSPSTSGSYNEQFF.

Comments on this clone: An end of the junction does not agree with germline; a read error may underlie this. The chain joins TRBV6-1 to TRBJ1-2; D not resolved. This CDR3 is 16 amino acids long. Germline V gene data show CDR1 as MNHNS and CDR2 as SASEGT. CDR3 bases: TGTGCCATCAGTGATTTGTCCGCCGAGCGGAACTATGGCTACACCTTC. Amino acid sequence: CAISDLSAERNYGYTF.

V gene TRBV7-2 combines with J gene TRBJ2-1; 9 bases map to TRBD2. This CDR3 is built from 14 residues. The germline gives CDR1 SGHTA, CDR2 FQGNSA. V shed 1 base, J shed 10 bases, and the junction held 5 bases outside the gene matches. The CDR3 sequence is CASSLGGLAGEQFF. The CDR3 DNA sequence: TGTGCCAGCAGCTTAGGGGGACTAGCAGGGGAGCAGTTCTTC.

The chain combines TRBV19 with TRBJ2-5; D unclear. V lost 5 bases and J 1 base, leaving 11 bases between the germline ends. CDR1 and CDR2 from the germline V gene are LNHDA and SQIVND (reference sequence). This CDR3 is built from 14 residues. As DNA, the CDR3 is TGTGCCAGTAGTTTAGTTTGGGGCCAAGAGACCCAGTACTTC. Translated, it gives CASSLVWGQETQYF.

This clone turned up a few times. The V call is TRBV6-1, the J call TRBJ2-7; 7 bases fit TRBD2. CDR1 and CDR2 from the germline V gene are MNHNS and SASEGT. The CDR3 length is 15 residues. Trimming removed 1 base from V and 0 bases from J; junction bases left unmatched: 3. CDR3 loop: CASSEDGGSSYEQYF. The CDR3 DNA reads as TGTGCCAGCAGTGAAGATGGCGGGAGCTCCTACGAGCAGTACTTC.

This clone showed up just once. This chain joins TRBV5-1 and TRBJ2-5; possibly TRBD2 for D (6 bases). There are 15 residues in the CDR3. Germline lookup yields CDR1 SGHRS and CDR2 YFSETQ. V was trimmed by 4 bases and J by 5 bases, leaving 18 bases between them. CDR3 in DNA: TGCGCCAGCAGCCTCCGCCCGGGGGAACGGGAGACCCAGTACTTC. Encoded protein: CASSLRPGERETQYF.

The chain joins TRBV7-9 to TRBJ1-3, with no clear D. Germline assignment: CDR1 SEHNR and CDR2 FQNEAQ (reference sequence). Trimming took 5 bases from V and 0 from J, leaving 17 bases between them. The CDR3 loop spans 17 amino acids. CDR3 nucleotide sequence: TGTGCCAGCAGCATTACCCGTCGGGCCCACTCTGGAAACACCATATATTTT. Translating gives CASSITRRAHSGNTIYF. Together with reference TRBV7-9 and TRBJ1-3, the CDR3 gives the full variable domain: DTGVSQNPRHKITKRGQNVTFRCDPISEHNRLYWYRQTLGQGPEFLTYFQNEAQLEKSRLLSDRFSAERPKGSFSTLEIQRTEQGDSAMYLCASSITRRAHSGNTIYFGEGSWLTVV.

The chain has TRBV7-2 and TRBJ2-7; D possibly corresponds to TRBD1 (6 bases). Germline loops: CDR1 SGHTA, CDR2 FQGNSA. The V end was cut by 1 base, the J end by 2 bases, with 18 bases between. The CDR3 spans 17 residues. CDR3 bases: TGTGCCAGCAGCTTAGAGGGGGTCGGGGCTCGCACCTACGAGCAGTACTTC. Its translation: CASSLEGVGARTYEQYF.

V is TRBV11-1 and J is TRBJ2-1; possibly TRBD1 for D (5 bases). Trimming left V 3 bases short and J 5 bases short, with 20 bases between. CDR1 SGHAT and CDR2 FQDESV come from the germline V gene (reference sequence). The CDR3 length is 17 residues. CDR3 in DNA: TGTGCCAGCAGCTTGGGCAGTTGGGCAGGGCATAACAATGAGCAGTTCTTC. Translated: CASSLGSWAGHNNEQFF. The whole variable domain, filled in from reference TRBV11-1 and TRBJ2-1, reads EAEVAQSPRYKITEKSQAVAFWCDPISGHATLYWYRQILGQGPELLVQFQDESVVDDSQLPKDRFSAERLKGVDSTLKIQPAELGDSAMYLCASSLGSWAGHNNEQFFGPGTRLTVL.

The rearrangement links TRBV6-4 to TRBJ2-1; 10 nucleotides match TRBD2. Germline trimming cut 6 bases from V and 4 bases from J; bases unmatched to any gene: 9. Germline V gene lookup returns CDR1 MRHNA and CDR2 SNTAGT. This CDR3 comprises 16 residues. The CDR3 sequence is CASSPLAGGGYNEQFF. DNA for the CDR3: TGTGCCAGCAGCCCTTTAGCGGGAGGTGGGTACAATGAGCAGTTCTTC.

This rearrangement joins TRBV29-1 to TRBJ2-3; 9 positions agree with TRBD2. This CDR3 has 15 amino acids. V gave up 1 base and J gave up 2 bases; unmatched junction bases: 4. CDR1 is SQVTM and CDR2 is ANQGSEA in the germline V gene. CDR3 nucleotides: TGCAGCGTTGAAGGGCTAGCGGGAATCACAGATACGCAGTATTTT. Its translation: CSVEGLAGITDTQYF.

V gene TRBV5-6 combines with J gene TRBJ2-5; no clear D gene. V lost 0 bases, J lost 2 bases, and 8 bases lay in between. This CDR3 contains 14 residues. Germline CDR1 and CDR2: SGHDT and YYEEEE. This CDR3 is CASSLGVRQETQYF. CDR3 sequence (DNA): TGTGCCAGCAGCTTGGGGGTCCGGCAAGAGACCCAGTACTTC.

The rearrangement joins TRBV18 to TRBJ2-1; D not resolved. V gave up 4 bases and J gave up 3 bases, with 13 bases separating them. This CDR3 comprises 15 residues. Germline-derived CDR1 and CDR2 are KGHSH and LQKENI. CDR3 region: CASSLPAASYNEQFF. CDR3 sequence (DNA): TGTGCCAGCTCACTCCCCGCAGCTAGCTACAATGAGCAGTTCTTC.

The chain carries TRBV25-1 and TRBJ2-1, with D perhaps TRBD1 (6 bases). The CDR3 loop spans 14 amino acids. The V end was cut by 4 bases, the J end by 3 bases, with 10 bases between. The germline gives CDR1 MGHDK, CDR2 SYGVNS. CDR3 in DNA: TGTGCCAGCAGTGTGGCAGGGGTCTACAATGAGCAGTTCTTC. It yields the protein CASSVAGVYNEQFF.

The sample holds one count of this clone. The chain is built from TRBV29-1 and TRBJ1-1; D perhaps matches TRBD1 (6 bases). The V end lost 7 bases, the J end lost 1 base, and 16 bases lay between the germline ends. The CDR3 length is 14 residues. Germline-derived CDR1 and CDR2 are SQVTM and ANQGSEA. CDR3 in amino acids: CSAKRTAQNTEAFF. The CDR3 DNA reads as TGCAGCGCGAAAAGGACAGCTCAGAACACTGAAGCTTTCTTT.

This clone was picked up one time. V usage is TRBV6-1 and J usage is TRBJ2-7, with D perhaps matching TRBD2 (7 bases). CDR1 is MNHNS, CDR2 SASEGT, per germline. V dropped 6 bases and J dropped 2 bases, with 17 bases sitting between them. CDR3 length equals 15 residues. The CDR3 here is CASSGGGAGAYEQYF. The DNA of the CDR3 is TGTGCCAGCAGCGGGGGAGGGGCAGGGGCCTACGAGCAGTACTTC.

This rearrangement joins TRBV6-5 to TRBJ2-1, with TRBD2 matching over 10 bases. Germline V gene data show CDR1 as MNHEY and CDR2 as SVGAGI. V shed 3 bases and J 6 bases; nucleotides not matched to a gene: 8. The CDR3 loop spans 16 amino acids. The CDR3 sequence: CASSYSSGSAGNEQFF. The CDR3 DNA reads TGTGCCAGCAGTTATTCTAGCGGGAGCGCAGGCAATGAGCAGTTCTTC.